This T cell receptor beta chain comes out of a study of blood T cell repertoires in COVID-19. This CDR3 has 15 amino acids. V was cut by 3 bases and J by 3 bases, with 12 bases left in between. Looked up from germline, CDR1 is MNHNS and CDR2 is SASEGT. Data came from immunoSEQ multiplex PCR; TCRdb stores just in-frame clones and leaves some out. The sample includes 60,000 to 70,000 clones, 65% to 90% of them seen just once. Only one count was recorded for this clone. The sample consisted of peripheral blood. The receptor was isolated from a woman aged 55-69 years with acute or convalescent COVID-19. The chain uses TRBV6-1 and TRBJ1-5; D possibly corresponds to TRBD1 (5 bases). The CDR3 sequence is CASSDHRPPNQPQHF. The CDR3 DNA reads as TGTGCCAGCAGTGACCACAGGCCCCCCAATCAGCCCCAGCATTTT.